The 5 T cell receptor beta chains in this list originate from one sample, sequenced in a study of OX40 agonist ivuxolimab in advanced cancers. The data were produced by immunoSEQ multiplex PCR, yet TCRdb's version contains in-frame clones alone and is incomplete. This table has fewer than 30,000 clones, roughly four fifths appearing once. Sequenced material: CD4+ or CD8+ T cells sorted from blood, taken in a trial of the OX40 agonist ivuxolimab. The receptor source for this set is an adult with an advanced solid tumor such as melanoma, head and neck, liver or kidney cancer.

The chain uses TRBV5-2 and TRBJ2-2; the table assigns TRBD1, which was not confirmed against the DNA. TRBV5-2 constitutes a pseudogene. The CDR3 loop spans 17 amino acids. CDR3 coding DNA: TGTGCCAGCAGCTCTTGGTACCGACAGGGGGCGACCGGGGAGCTGTTTTTT. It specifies CASSSWYRQGATGELFF.

CDR3 protein: CASSYSSLPGGQYF. CDR3 sequence (DNA): TGTGCCAGCAGTTACTCGTCCCTCCCCGGGGGGCAGTACTTC. The chain employs TRBV6-5 and TRBJ2-7, with D perhaps matching TRBD2 (6 bases). V was trimmed by 0 bases and J by 9 bases, leaving 15 bases between them. This CDR3 spans 14 amino acids. Per germline, CDR1 MNHEY and CDR2 SVGAGI.

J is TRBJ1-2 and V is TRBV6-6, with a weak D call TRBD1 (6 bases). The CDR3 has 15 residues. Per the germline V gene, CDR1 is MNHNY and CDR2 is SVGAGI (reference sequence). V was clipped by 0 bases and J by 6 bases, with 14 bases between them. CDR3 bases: TGTGCCAGCAGTTACTCTGCGGTGGGGGCGGATGGCTACACCTTC. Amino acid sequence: CASSYSAVGADGYTF.

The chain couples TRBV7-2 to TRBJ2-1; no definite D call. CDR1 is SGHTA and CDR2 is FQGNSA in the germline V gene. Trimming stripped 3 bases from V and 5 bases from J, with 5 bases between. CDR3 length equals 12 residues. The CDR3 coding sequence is TGTGCCAGCAGCTTGGGCGACAATGAGCAGTTCTTC. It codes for CASSLGDNEQFF.

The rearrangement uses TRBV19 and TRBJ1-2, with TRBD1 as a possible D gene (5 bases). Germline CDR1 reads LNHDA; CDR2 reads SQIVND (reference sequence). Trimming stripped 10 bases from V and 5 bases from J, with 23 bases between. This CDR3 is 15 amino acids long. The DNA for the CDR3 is TGTGCCACTAGGACGGACATTGGGGATCAGTATGGCTACACCTTC. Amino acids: CATRTDIGDQYGYTF.